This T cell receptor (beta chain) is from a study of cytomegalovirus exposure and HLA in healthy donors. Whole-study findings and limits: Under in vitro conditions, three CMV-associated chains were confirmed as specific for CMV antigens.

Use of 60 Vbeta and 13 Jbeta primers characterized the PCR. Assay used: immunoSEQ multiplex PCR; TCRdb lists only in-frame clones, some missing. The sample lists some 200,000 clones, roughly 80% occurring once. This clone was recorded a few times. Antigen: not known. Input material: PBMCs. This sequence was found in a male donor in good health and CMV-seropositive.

CDR3 region: CASSQVGAGYTF. CDR3 nucleotides: TGCGCCAGCAGCCAAGTTGGGGCTGGCTACACCTTC. The V gene is TRBV4-3, the J gene TRBJ1-2; possibly TRBD1 for D (5 bases). The V end lost 1 base, the J end lost 7 bases, and 7 bases lay between the germline ends. Germline V CDR1 and CDR2: LGHNA, YSLEER. The CDR3 has 12 amino acids.